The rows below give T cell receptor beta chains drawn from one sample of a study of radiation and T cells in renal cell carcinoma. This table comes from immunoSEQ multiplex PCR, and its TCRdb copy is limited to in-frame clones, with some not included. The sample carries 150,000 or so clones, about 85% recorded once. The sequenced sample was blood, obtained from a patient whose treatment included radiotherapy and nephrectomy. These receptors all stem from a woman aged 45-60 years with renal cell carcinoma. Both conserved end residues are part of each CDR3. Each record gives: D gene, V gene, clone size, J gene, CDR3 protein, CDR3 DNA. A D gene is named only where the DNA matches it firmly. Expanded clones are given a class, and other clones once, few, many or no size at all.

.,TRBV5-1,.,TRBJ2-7,CASSDSRLSGEQYF,TGCGCCAGCAGCGACAGCCGGTTGAGTGGGGAGCAGTACTTC
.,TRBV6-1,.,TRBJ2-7,CASYPGGSAEQYF,TGTGCCAGCTACCCTGGTGGCAGCGCGGAGCAGTACTTC
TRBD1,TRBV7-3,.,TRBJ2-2,CASSIGQGPGELFF,TGTGCCAGCAGCATTGGACAGGGCCCCGGGGAGCTGTTTTTT
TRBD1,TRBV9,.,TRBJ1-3,CASSVWDSSGNTIYF,TGTGCCAGCAGCGTCTGGGACAGCTCTGGAAACACCATATATTTT
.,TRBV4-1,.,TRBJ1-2,CASSQEREANYGYTF,TGCGCCAGCAGCCAAGAGAGAGAAGCTAACTATGGCTACACCTTC
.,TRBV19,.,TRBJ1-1,CASSIRGEMNTEAFF,TGTGCCAGTAGTATACGAGGGGAAATGAACACTGAAGCTTTCTTT
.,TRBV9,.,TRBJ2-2,CASSVAGPNTGELFF,TGTGCCAGCAGCGTAGCAGGACCAAACACCGGGGAGCTGTTTTTT
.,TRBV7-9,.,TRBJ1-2,CASSSWGRNRANYGYTF,TGTGCCAGCAGCTCCTGGGGCCGCAATAGAGCTAACTATGGCTACACCTTC
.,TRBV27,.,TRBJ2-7,CASSDKDTPYEQYF,TGTGCCAGCAGCGATAAGGACACGCCTTACGAGCAGTACTTC
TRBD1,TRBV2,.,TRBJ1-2,CASSSPGQVLANYGYTF,TGTGCCAGCAGTTCACCGGGACAGGTTTTAGCTAACTATGGCTACACCTTC
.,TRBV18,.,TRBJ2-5,CASSTEYSETQYF,TGTGCCAGCTCAACGGAGTATTCAGAGACCCAGTACTTC
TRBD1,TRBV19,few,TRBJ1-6,CASSPGTGVSSYNSPLHF,TGTGCCAGTAGTCCCGGGACAGGGGTGAGCTCCTATAATTCACCCCTCCACTTT
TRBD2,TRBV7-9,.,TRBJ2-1,CASSSESGGVSYNEQFF,TGTGCCAGCAGCTCCGAAAGCGGGGGGGTCTCCTACAATGAGCAGTTCTTC
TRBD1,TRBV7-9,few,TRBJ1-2,CASSDRANYGYTF,TGTGCCAGCAGCGACAGGGCTAACTATGGCTACACCTTC
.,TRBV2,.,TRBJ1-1,CASRLQGPTEAFF,TGTGCCAGCAGACTCCAGGGGCCCACTGAAGCTTTCTTT
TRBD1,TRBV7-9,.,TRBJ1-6,CASSPPGDRLPLHF,TGTGCCAGCAGCCCTCCCGGGGACAGACTACCCCTCCACTTT
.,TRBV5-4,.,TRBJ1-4,CASSLGLQGPTNEKLFF,TGTGCCAGCAGCTTGGGCCTACAGGGCCCAACTAATGAAAAACTGTTTTTT
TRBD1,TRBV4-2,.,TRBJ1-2,CASSLGQGAQYGYTF,TGTGCCAGCAGCCTTGGACAGGGGGCTCAGTATGGCTACACCTTC
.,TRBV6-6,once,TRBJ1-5,CASSLGSYQPQHF,TGTGCCAGCAGCCTAGGGAGTTATCAGCCCCAGCATTTT
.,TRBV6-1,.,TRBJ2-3,CASSEWGGGLTDTQYF,TGTGCCAGCAGTGAATGGGGTGGGGGCCTCACAGATACGCAGTATTTT
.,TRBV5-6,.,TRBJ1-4,CASSLASAGEKLFF,TGTGCCAGCAGCTTGGCATCAGCAGGGGAAAAACTGTTTTTT
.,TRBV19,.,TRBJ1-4,CASSIRGGPELFF,TGTGCCAGTAGTATCAGGGGCGGCCCGGAACTGTTTTTT